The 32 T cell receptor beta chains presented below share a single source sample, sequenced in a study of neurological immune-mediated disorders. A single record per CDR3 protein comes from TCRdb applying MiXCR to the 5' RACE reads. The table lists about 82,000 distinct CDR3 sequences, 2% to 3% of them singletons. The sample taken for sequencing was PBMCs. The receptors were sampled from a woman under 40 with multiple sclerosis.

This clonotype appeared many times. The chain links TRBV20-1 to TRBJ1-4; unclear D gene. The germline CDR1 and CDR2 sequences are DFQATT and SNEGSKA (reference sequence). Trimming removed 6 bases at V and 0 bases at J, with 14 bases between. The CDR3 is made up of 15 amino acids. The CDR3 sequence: CSAKEPVATNEKLFF. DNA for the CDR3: TGCAGTGCAAAGGAGCCGGTTGCAACTAATGAAAAACTGTTTTTT.

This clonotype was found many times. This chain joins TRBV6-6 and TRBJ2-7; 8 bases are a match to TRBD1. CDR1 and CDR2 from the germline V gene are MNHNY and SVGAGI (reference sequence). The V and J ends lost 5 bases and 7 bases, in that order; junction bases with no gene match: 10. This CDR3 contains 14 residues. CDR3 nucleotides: TGTGCCAGCAGTCCCGGACAGGGCCGACAGGAGCAGTACTTC. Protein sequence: CASSPGQGRQEQYF.

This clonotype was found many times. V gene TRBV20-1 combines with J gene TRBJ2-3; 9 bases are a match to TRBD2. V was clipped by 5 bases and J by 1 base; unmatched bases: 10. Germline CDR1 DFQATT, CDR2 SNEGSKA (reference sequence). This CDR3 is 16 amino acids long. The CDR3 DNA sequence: TGCAGTGCTCGGGATAGCGGGAGAACCCGCACAGATACGCAGTATTTT. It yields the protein CSARDSGRTRTDTQYF.

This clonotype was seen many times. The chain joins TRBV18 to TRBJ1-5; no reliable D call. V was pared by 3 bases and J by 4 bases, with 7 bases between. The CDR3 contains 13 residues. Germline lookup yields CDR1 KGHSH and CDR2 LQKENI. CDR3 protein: CASSPGRNQPQHF. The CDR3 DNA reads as TGTGCCAGCTCACCGGGCCGGAATCAGCCCCAGCATTTT.

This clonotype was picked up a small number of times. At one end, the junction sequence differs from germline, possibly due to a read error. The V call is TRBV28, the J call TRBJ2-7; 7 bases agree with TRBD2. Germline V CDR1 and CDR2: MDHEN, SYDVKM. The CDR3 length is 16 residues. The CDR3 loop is CASSLPPSGRVWEQHF. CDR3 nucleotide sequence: TGTGCCAGCAGTCTTCCGCCTAGCGGCCGGGTATGGGAGCAGCACTTC.

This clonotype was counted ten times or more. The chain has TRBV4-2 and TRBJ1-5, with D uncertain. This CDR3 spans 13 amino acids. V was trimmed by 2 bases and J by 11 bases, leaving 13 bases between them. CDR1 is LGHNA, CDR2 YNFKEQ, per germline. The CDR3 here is CASSQLLRNAQHF. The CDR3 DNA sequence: TGTGCCAGCAGCCAACTTCTTCGAAATGCCCAGCATTTT.

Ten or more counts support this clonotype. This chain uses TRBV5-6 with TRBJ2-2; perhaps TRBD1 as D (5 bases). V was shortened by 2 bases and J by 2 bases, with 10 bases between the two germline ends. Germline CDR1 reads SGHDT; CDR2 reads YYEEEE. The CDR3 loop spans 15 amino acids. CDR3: CASSFFDRNTGELFF. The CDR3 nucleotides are TGTGCCAGCAGCTTTTTCGACAGAAACACCGGGGAGCTGTTTTTT.

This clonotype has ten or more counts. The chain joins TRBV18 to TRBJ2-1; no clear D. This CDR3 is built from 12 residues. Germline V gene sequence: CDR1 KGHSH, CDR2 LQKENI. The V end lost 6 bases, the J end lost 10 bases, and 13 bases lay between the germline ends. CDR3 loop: CASSPTPNEQFF. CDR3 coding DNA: TGTGCCAGCTCCCCTACCCCGAACGAGCAGTTCTTC.

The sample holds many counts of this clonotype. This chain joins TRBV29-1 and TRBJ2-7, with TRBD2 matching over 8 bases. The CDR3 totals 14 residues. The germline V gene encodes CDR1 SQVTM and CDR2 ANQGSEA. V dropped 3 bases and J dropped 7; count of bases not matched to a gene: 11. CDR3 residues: CSVDPSGSSEEQYF. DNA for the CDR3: TGCAGCGTTGACCCCAGCGGGAGTTCGGAGGAGCAGTACTTC.

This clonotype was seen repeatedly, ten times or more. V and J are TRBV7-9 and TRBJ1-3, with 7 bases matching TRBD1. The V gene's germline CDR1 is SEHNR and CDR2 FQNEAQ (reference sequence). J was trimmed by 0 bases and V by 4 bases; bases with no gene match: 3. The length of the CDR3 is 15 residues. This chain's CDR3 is CASSSGTVSGNTIYF. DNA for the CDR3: TGTGCCAGCAGCTCTGGGACAGTCTCTGGAAACACCATATATTTT.

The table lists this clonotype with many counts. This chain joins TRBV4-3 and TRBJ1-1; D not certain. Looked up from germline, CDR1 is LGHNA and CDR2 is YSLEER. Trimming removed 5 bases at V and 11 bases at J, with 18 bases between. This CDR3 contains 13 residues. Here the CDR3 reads CASSGHGPGKAFF. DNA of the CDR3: TGCGCCAGCAGCGGTCACGGGCCGGGTAAGGCTTTCTTT.

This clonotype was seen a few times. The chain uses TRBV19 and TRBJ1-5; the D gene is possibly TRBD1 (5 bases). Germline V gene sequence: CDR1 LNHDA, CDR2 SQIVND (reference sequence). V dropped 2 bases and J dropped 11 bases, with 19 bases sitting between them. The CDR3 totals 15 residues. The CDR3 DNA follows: TGTGCCAGTAGTATAAGCAGGGTCGAGGTATCAGCCCAGCATTTT. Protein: CASSISRVEVSAQHF.

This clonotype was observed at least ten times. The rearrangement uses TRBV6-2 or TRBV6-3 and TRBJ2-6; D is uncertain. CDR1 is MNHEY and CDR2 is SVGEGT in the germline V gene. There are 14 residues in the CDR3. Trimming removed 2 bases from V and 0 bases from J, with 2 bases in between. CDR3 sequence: CASSYNSGANVLTF. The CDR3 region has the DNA TGTGCCAGCAGTTACAACTCTGGGGCCAACGTCCTGACTTTC.

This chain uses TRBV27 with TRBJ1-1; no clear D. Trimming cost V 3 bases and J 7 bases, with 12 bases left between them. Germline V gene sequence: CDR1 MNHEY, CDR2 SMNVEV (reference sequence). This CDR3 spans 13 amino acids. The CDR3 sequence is CASSFSDPSEAFF. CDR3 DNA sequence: TGTGCCAGCAGTTTTTCGGACCCGAGTGAAGCTTTCTTT.

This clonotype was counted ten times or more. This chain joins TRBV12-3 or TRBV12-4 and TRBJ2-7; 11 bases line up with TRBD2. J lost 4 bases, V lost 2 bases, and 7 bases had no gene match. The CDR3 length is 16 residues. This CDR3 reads CASSLYSGRARYEQYF. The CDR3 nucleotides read TGTGCCAGCAGTTTATATAGCGGGAGGGCCCGGTACGAGCAGTACTTC.

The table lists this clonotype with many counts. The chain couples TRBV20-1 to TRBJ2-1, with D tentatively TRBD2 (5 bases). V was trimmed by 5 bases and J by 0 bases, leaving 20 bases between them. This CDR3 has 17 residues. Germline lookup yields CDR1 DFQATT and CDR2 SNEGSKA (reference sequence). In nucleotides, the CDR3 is TGCAGTGCTCATTCAGTTGGGAGCAAGAGCTCCTACAATGAGCAGTTCTTC. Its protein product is CSAHSVGSKSSYNEQFF.

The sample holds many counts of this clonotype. CDR3 DNA sequence: TGTGCCAACATAAAATTACCAAATACAGGGATCGATCAGCCCCAGCATTTT. Translation gives CANIKLPNTGIDQPQHF. The chain has TRBV28 and TRBJ1-5, with D possibly TRBD1 on 6 matching bases. Per the germline V gene, CDR1 is MDHEN and CDR2 is SYDVKM. V was clipped by 10 bases and J by 5 bases, with 27 bases between them. CDR3 length: 17 residues.

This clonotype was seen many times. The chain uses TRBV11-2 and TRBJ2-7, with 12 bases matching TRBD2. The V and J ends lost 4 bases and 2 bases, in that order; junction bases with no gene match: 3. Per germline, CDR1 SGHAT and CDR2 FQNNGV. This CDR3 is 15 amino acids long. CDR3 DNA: TGTGCCAGCAGCTGGGGACTAGCGGGTACCTACGAGCAGTACTTC. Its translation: CASSWGLAGTYEQYF. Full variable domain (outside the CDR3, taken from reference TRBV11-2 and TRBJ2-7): EAGVAQSPRYKIIEKRQSVAFWCNPISGHATLYWYQQILGQGPKLLIQFQNNGVVDDSQLPKDRFSAERLKGVDSTLKIQPAKLEDSAVYLCASSWGLAGTYEQYFGPGTRLTVT.

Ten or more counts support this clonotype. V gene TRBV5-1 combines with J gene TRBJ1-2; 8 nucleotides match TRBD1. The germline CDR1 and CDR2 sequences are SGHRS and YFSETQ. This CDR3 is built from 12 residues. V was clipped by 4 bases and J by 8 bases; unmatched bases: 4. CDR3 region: CASSRTGQGYTF. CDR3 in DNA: TGCGCCAGCAGCCGGACAGGGCAAGGCTACACCTTC.

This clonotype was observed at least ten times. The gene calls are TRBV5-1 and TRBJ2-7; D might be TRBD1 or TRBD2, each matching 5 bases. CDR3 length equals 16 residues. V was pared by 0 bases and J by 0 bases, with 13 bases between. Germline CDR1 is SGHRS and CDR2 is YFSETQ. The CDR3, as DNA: TGCGCCAGCAGCTTGGCCCGGGACCGACTCTCCTACGAGCAGTACTTC. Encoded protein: CASSLARDRLSYEQYF.

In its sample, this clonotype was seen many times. CDR3 nucleotide sequence: TGCAGCGTTACCTTGAACACTGAAGCTTTCTTT. It codes for CSVTLNTEAFF. The V and J genes are TRBV29-1 and TRBJ1-1; D ambiguous. There are 11 residues in the CDR3. Trimming shortened V by 5 bases and J by 0 bases, and 4 bases separated the two germline ends. CDR1 SQVTM and CDR2 ANQGSEA come from the germline V gene.

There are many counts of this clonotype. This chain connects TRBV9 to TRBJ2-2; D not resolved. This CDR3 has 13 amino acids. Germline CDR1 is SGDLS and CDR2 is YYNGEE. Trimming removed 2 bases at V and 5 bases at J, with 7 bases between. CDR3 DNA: TGTGCCAGCAGCGTCGTCCATACCGGGGAGCTGTTTTTT. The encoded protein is CASSVVHTGELFF.

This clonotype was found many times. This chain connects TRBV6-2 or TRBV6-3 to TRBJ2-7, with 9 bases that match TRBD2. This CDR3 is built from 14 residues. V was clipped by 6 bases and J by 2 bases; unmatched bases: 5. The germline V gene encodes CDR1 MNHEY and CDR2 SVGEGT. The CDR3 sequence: CASSPSGDTYEQYF. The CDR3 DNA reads TGTGCCAGCAGCCCTAGCGGGGATACCTACGAGCAGTACTTC.

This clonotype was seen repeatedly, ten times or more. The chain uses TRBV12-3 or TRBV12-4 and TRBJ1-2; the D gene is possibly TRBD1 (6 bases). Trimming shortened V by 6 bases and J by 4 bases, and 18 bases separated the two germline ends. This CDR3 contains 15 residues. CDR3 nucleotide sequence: TGTGCCAGCAGCCCCCAGCGTGGGGGCGGCTATGGCTACACCTTC. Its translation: CASSPQRGGGYGYTF.

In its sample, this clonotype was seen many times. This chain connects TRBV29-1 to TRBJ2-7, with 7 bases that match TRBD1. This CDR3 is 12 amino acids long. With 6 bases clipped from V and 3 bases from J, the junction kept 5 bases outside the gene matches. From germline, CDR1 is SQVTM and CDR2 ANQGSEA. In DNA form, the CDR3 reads TGCAGCGTCCGGACAGGAGACTACGAGCAGTACTTC. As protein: CSVRTGDYEQYF.

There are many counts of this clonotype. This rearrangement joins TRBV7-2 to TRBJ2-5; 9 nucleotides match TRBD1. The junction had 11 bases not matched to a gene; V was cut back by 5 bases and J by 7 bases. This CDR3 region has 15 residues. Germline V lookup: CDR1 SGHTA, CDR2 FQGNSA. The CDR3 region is CASSRIGQGSSTQYF. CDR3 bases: TGTGCCAGCAGCCGAATCGGACAGGGGTCGTCGACCCAGTACTTC.

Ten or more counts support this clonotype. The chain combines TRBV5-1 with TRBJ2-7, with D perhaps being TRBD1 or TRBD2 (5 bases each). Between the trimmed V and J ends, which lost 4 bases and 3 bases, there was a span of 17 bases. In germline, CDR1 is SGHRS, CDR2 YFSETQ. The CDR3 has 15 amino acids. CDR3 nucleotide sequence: TGCGCCAGCAGCCCGAAAACCGGGACGAACTACGAGCAGTACTTC. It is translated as CASSPKTGTNYEQYF.

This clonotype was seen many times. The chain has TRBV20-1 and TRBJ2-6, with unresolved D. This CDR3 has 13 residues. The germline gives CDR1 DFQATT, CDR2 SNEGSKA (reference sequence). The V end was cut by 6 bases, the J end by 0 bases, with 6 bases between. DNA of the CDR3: TGCAGTGCCATCCACTCTGGGGCCAACGTCCTGACTTTC. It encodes CSAIHSGANVLTF.

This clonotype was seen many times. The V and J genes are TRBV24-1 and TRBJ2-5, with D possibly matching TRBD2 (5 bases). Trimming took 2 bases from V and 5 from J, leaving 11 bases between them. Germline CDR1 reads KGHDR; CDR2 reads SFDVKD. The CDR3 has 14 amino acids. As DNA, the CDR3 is TGTGCCACCAGTGATTCAAGGTCGGGGGAGACCCAGTACTTC. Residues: CATSDSRSGETQYF.

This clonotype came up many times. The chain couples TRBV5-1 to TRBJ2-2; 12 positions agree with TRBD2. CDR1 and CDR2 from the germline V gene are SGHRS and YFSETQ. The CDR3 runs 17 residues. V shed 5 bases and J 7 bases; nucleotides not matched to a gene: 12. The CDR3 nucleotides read TGCGCCAGCAGTCGACTAGCGGGAGAACAGGTTGGCGGGGAGCTGTTTTTT. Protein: CASSRLAGEQVGGELFF.

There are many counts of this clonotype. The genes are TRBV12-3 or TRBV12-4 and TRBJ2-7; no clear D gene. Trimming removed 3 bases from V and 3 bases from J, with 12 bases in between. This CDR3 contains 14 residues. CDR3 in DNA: TGTGCCAGCAGTTTGAGGCACCTAGGCTACGAGCAGTACTTC. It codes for CASSLRHLGYEQYF.

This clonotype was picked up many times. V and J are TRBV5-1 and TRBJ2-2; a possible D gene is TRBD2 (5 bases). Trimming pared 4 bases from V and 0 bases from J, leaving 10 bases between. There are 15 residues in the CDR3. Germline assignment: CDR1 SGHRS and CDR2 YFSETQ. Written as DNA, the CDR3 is TGCGCCAGCAGCGGGGATAGCGCGAACACCGGGGAGCTGTTTTTT. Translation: CASSGDSANTGELFF.